These 10 T cell receptor beta chains were all obtained from the same sample, sequenced in a study of blood T cell repertoires in COVID-19. Data came from immunoSEQ multiplex PCR; TCRdb stores just in-frame clones and leaves some out. Here the sample spans 200,000 to 250,000 clones, over 75% being singletons. The sequenced sample consisted of PBMCs or T cells enriched from blood (not recorded which). All receptors derive from a middle-aged man who had recovered from COVID-19.

This clone has only a few counts. The chain combines TRBV5-1 with TRBJ2-1; TRBD1 matches at 8 bases. There are 16 residues in the CDR3. With 4 bases clipped from V and 3 bases from J, the junction kept 9 bases outside the gene matches. CDR1 is SGHRS and CDR2 is YFSETQ in the germline V gene. The CDR3 spells CASSPDTGGFYNEQFF. The DNA for the CDR3 is TGCGCCAGCAGCCCGGATACAGGGGGATTCTACAATGAGCAGTTCTTC.

This clone appeared many times. CDR3 nucleotides: TGTGCCAGCAGCCCCGACTTCGCTGAGCAGTTCTTC. Its protein is CASSPDFAEQFF. The chain links TRBV5-6 to TRBJ2-1; D is unresolved. CDR1 is SGHDT, CDR2 YYEEEE, per germline. CDR3 length equals 12 residues. With 4 bases removed from V and 9 bases from J, the gap between germline ends came to 11 bases.

The genes are TRBV3-1 (or the pseudogene TRBV3-2) and TRBJ1-2; D may be TRBD1 (6 bases). Trimming cost V 6 bases and J 4 bases, with 18 bases left between them. Germline loops: CDR1 LGHDT, CDR2 YNNKEL (reference sequence). CDR3 size: 15 residues. CDR3 sequence reads: CASSLGGGSGYGYTF. For the CDR3, the DNA is TGTGCCAGCAGTCTAGGGGGGGGCTCGGGCTATGGCTACACCTTC.

This chain connects TRBV30 to TRBJ1-5; weak D call: TRBD1 (5 bases). CDR3 length: 12 amino acids. Germline V gene data show CDR1 as GTSNPN and CDR2 as SVGIG (reference sequence). V was cut by 2 bases and J by 11 bases, with 13 bases left in between. The CDR3 is CAWSSLRGAQHF. The CDR3, as DNA: TGTGCCTGGAGTTCTCTTCGGGGGGCCCAGCATTTT.

The rearrangement links TRBV6-5 to TRBJ2-2, with 12 bases aligning to TRBD1. The V segment lost 11 bases and the J segment 4 bases; nucleotides outside the gene matches: 8. This CDR3 has 15 residues. The germline gives CDR1 MNHEY, CDR2 SVGAGI. The CDR3 region is CAGKGQGAATGELFF. The CDR3 DNA reads TGTGCCGGCAAGGGACAGGGGGCAGCCACCGGGGAGCTGTTTTTT.

The rearrangement links TRBV5-1 to TRBJ1-2, with TRBD1 as a possible D gene (6 bases). Germline loops: CDR1 SGHRS, CDR2 YFSETQ. The CDR3 extends over 13 amino acids. V was clipped by 2 bases and J by 8 bases, with 13 bases between them. The DNA for the CDR3 is TGCGCCAGCAGCTTACAGGGCCCCCTAGGCTACACCTTC. Translated, it gives CASSLQGPLGYTF. The whole variable domain, remainder taken from reference TRBV5-1 and TRBJ1-2, is KAGVTQTPRYLIKTRGQQVTLSCSPISGHRSVSWYQQTPGQGLQFLFEYFSETQRNKGNFPGRFSGRQFSNSRSEMNVSTLELGDSALYLCASSLQGPLGYTFGSGTRLTVV.

The J gene is TRBJ1-5, the V gene TRBV2; TRBD1 might be the D (5 bases). The germline V gene encodes CDR1 SNHLY and CDR2 FYNNEI. V lost 6 bases and J 6 bases, leaving 9 bases between the germline ends. The CDR3 loop spans 12 amino acids. CDR3 DNA: TGTGCCAGCAGCGGGGGGTCTCAGCCCCAGCATTTT. Translation: CASSGGSQPQHF.

V and J are TRBV7-8 and TRBJ1-2, with 10 bases lining up with TRBD1. There are 14 residues in the CDR3. V shed 6 bases and J 8 bases; nucleotides not matched to a gene: 9. Germline V gene sequence: CDR1 SGHVS, CDR2 FQNEAQ. The CDR3: CASRPTGGKNGYTF. CDR3 sequence (DNA): TGTGCCAGCAGACCGACAGGGGGCAAAAACGGCTACACCTTC.

This rearrangement joins TRBV5-4 to TRBJ2-5; D is ambiguous. V lost 2 bases to trimming and J lost 1 base, with 9 bases between them. In germline, CDR1 is SGHNT, CDR2 YYREEE (reference sequence). This CDR3 region has 14 residues. CDR3: CASSFISVQETQYF. CDR3 sequence (DNA): TGTGCCAGCAGCTTTATATCAGTCCAAGAGACCCAGTACTTC.

The V call is TRBV2, the J call TRBJ2-3, with D perhaps TRBD1 (5 bases). The CDR3 runs 14 residues. The germline CDR1 and CDR2 sequences are SNHLY and FYNNEI. Trimming took 6 bases from V and 2 from J, leaving 12 bases between them. The CDR3 DNA reads as TGTGCCAGCAGCGCACAGGCAGTCACAGATACGCAGTATTTT. Translated, it gives CASSAQAVTDTQYF. Full variable domain (rest looked up from reference TRBV2 and TRBJ2-3): EPEVTQTPSHQVTQMGQEVILRCVPISNHLYFYWYRQILGQKVEFLVSFYNNEISEKSEIFDDQFSVERPDGSNFTLKIRSTKLEDSAMYFCASSAQAVTDTQYFGPGTRLTVL.